The sequence of this T cell receptor beta chain was determined in a study of blood T cell repertoires in COVID-19 (dated by TCRdb to about 2020). For the wider study: Samples from collaborators originated in the United States, Italy and Spain and spanned both the acute and convalescent phases of COVID-19. The material from the prospective study consisted of cDNA or gDNA derived from T cells, B-cell-depleted T cells, or PBMCs. Subjects who had been exposed to COVID-19, were actively infected with it, or had recovered from it provided the deeply sampled blood TCRbeta repertoires that made up the dataset. The repertoires were made available in a free public database intended to serve as a resource for research on the immune response to SARS-CoV-2. The samples were drawn from two sources: the first 160 participants of the ongoing ImmuneRACE study, and 1,200 or so subjects contributed by 6 global collaborators. Nearly every sample came with metadata listing a de-identified subject ID, COVID-19 status, age in years and sex. HLA class I and class II types, where available, came from metadata supplied by the sample provider rather than from assay-based typing.

TCRbeta CDR3 regions were amplified from genomic DNA using the immunoSEQ Assay, a bias-controlled multiplex PCR. The original methods were these. Within the assay, amplification of reference gene primers was used to estimate how many nucleated cells each sample contained. Sequence reads were collapsed and filtered to measure the absolute abundance of every unique TCRbeta CDR3 rearrangement. For each sample, productive Simpson clonality was calculated as the square root of Simpson's diversity index across productive rearrangements. This is the immuneACCESS table as TCRdb keeps it, with only in-frame sequences that have V and J called. A part of the clones is gone; compared with another copy, unresolved V genes explain less than half, and the rest is unexplained. V and J calls and clone size are as listed in that table; D and trimming were resolved from the DNA. The sample profile shows under 200,000 clones; 88% of them were found once. The ten most abundant clones make up approximately 1.5% of the sample.

CDR1 is given as SNHLY and CDR2 as FYNNEI, both from the germline V gene. There are 13 amino acids in the CDR3, from cysteine to phenylalanine inclusive. Just the 39-base CDR3 DNA is kept, in frame starting at base 1. The V end loses 1 base and the J end loses 5 bases, and a stretch of 7 bases separates them. Collaborating institutions collected whole blood in K2EDTA tubes following their own protocols. Collaborator samples were shipped for TCRbeta analysis as frozen whole blood, isolated PBMCs, or DNA extracted from either sample type. General findings and caveats noted by the study authors: The quantity of clinical and demographic metadata differed by source and by participant and was supplied without curation.

For this clone: The specificity of this receptor is unknown. Base-call qualities are not available, and no considerably larger clone is one nucleotide away.

Recombination connected TRBV2 to TRBJ2-3, and TRBD1 may be the D gene, going by 6 matching bases. This receptor was obtained from a man younger than 30 with active or convalescent COVID-19. Input material: peripheral blood. CDR3 sequence: CASSEDREDTQYF. The sequenced DNA is TGTGCCAGCAGTGAAGACAGGGAAGATACGCAGTATTTT.